This T cell receptor (beta chain) emerged from a study of identical twins. The study's findings and limits: Twin sharing of out-of-frame TCR alpha was underestimated by models in monozygotic pairs. Twins shared beta out-of-frame sequences in excess, but this excess was weaker. Carriage of fewer insertions was seen in abundant cord blood beta clonotypes, whereas memory repertoires showed none.

cDNA molecules carried unique molecular identifiers, and template switching added a universal primer site. TCRdb itself ran the 5' RACE reads through MiXCR, one entry per CDR3 protein. The table lists 1.5 million to 2 million distinct CDR3 sequences, roughly a third of them singletons, with around 0.3% in the top ten. Notes on this clonotype: Antigen: not known.

V gave up 5 bases and J gave up 3 bases, with 14 bases separating them. This CDR3 contains 15 residues. J is TRBJ2-1 and V is TRBV12-3 or TRBV12-4; maybe TRBD2 (5 bases). The source is a newborn girl in good health. Material for sequencing was cord blood. CDR3 bases: TGTGCCAGCAGTCCCCGGACTCGCAGCTACAATGAGCAGTTCTTC. It encodes CASSPRTRSYNEQFF.